This note documents a single T cell receptor (beta chain) sequence. The record originates from a study of blood T cells in healthy people across ages. A second PCR, run for about 7 to 12 cycles, used a sample-barcoded 5' primer plus a J-beta primer mix. Carrying 12 random nucleotides, a template-switch adaptor labeled each individual cDNA molecule. TCRdb ran MiXCR on the 5' RACE reads and lists one entry per CDR3 protein. Here the sample spans just under 900,000 distinct CDR3 sequences, about 30% being singletons. Total RNA amounts of at least 6 micrograms were extracted per sample. The CDR3 runs 16 residues. Trimming left V 4 bases short and J 0 bases short, with 14 bases between.

Source material: blood. The sequence was collected from a woman of 80 years or more in good health. The rearrangement joins TRBV12-3 or TRBV12-4 to TRBJ2-3; a weak D match, TRBD2 (6 bases). CDR3 protein: CASSSWGEGSTDTQYF. In nucleotides, the CDR3 is TGTGCCAGCAGTTCTTGGGGGGAAGGCAGCACAGATACGCAGTATTTT.